The clone carrying this TCR beta chain showed up just a few times. Its antigen is unknown. The data were taken from a study of graft-versus-host responses after intestinal transplantation. In the study overall: Those transplanted obtained multivisceral, liver-intestinal, or isolated intestinal grafts. The whole recipient group had anti-thymocyte globulin induction followed by tacrolimus and steroids for around 3 years.

Clones were sequenced by immunoSEQ multiplex PCR, and TCRdb holds only the in-frame ones, with some missing. Of tens of thousands of clones listed, 89% are singletons. The length of the CDR3 is 12 residues. Germline V gives CDR1 SGHDT, CDR2 YYEEEE. Between the trimmed V and J ends, which lost 0 bases and 10 bases, there was a span of 10 bases. Study-wide findings and caveats: After transplant, early declines in HvG clones were associated with peak levels of circulating GvH clones.

The rearrangement links TRBV5-6 to TRBJ1-1; D is undetermined. The input for sequencing was unstimulated CD4+ T cells sorted from spleen or lymph node cells, taken before transplant. The receptor was isolated from a human donor who was the organ donor for an intestinal transplant. CDR3 DNA sequence: TGTGCCAGCAGCTTGGCCAAGAGGCTAGCTTTCTTT. Amino acids: CASSLAKRLAFF.